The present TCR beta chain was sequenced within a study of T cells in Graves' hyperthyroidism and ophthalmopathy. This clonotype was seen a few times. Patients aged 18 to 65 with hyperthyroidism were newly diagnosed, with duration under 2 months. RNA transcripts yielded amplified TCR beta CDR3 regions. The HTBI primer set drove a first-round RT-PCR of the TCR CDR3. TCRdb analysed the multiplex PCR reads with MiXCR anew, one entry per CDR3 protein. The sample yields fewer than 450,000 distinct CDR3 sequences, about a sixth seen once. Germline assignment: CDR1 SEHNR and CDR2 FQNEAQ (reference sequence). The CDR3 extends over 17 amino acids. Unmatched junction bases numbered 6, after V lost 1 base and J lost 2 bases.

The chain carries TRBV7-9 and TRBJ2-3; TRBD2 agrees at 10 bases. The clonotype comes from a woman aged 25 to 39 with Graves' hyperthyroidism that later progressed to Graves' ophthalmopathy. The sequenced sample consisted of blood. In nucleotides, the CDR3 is TGTGCCAGCAGCTTAGTAACTAGCGGGAAGTACACAGATACGCAGTATTTT. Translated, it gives CASSLVTSGKYTDTQYF.